Described below is a single TCR beta chain sequence and its context. The antigen is not known. This CDR3 is 15 amino acids long. The ends were cut back, 0 bases at V and 7 bases at J, with 14 bases in the middle. CDR1 is ENHRY, CDR2 SYGVKD, per germline. Sequenced by immunoSEQ multiplex PCR; TCRdb stores in-frame clones only, minus some. The data contain about 220,000 clones, around 90% of them singletons. This specimen belongs to a study of cytomegalovirus exposure and HLA in healthy donors. Across the study: The same platform was used for the 120 validation repertoires and the 650 to 800 first-cohort repertoires, a later analysis reported. Findings of the study overall: Most TCR sequences were uncommon, yet certain public TCRs appeared in many donors.

The chain is built from TRBV10-3 and TRBJ2-3; D is possibly TRBD1 (5 bases). The TCR sequence derives from a woman younger than 30 in good health and CMV-seronegative. Material: PBMCs. The DNA for the CDR3 is TGTGCCATCAGTGAGTCGGGGCACCAAAGCAATACGCAGTATTTT. It is translated as CAISESGHQSNTQYF.